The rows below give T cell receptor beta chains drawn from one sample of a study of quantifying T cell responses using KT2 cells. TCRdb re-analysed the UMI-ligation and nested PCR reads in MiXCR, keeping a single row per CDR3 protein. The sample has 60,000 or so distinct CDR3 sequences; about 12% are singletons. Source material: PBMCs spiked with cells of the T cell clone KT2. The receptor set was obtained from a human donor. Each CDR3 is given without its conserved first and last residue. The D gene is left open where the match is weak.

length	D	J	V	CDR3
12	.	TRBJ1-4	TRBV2	ASSLRDPPEKLF
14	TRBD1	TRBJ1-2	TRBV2	ASSPQGDSILNGYT
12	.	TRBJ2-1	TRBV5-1	ASSFEASINEQF
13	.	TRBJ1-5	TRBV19	ASSTAQGTRQPQH
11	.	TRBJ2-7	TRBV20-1	SARGSATYEQY
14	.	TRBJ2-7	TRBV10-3	AISAADSFSTYEQY
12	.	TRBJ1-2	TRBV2	ASSEAGPSYGYT
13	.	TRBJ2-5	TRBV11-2	ASSLRTVYQETQY
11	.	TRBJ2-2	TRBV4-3	ASSDLRTGELF
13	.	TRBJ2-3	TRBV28	ASSLLGAFTDTQY
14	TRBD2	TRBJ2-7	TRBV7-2	ASSPRTSGIAGEQY
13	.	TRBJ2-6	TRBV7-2	ASSRQESGANVLT
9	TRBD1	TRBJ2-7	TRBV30	AWSGQGEQY
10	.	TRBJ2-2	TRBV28	ASSTETGELF